A single sample gave rise to the 20 T cell receptor beta chains below, sequenced in a study of response to subunit inactivated influenza vaccine. MiXCR was run by TCRdb on the RT-PCR reads, yielding one entry per CDR3 protein. The sample includes under 800,000 distinct CDR3 sequences, around 13% of them seen just once. Sequenced material: PBMCs from blood, taken 14 to 15 days before vaccination. The origin of the receptors is a middle-aged man who received an inactivated influenza vaccine.

The table lists this clonotype with a few counts. The chain uses TRBV7-9 and TRBJ2-1; no clear D. V lost 6 bases and J 9 bases, leaving 9 bases between the germline ends. CDR1 and CDR2 from the germline V gene are SEHNR and FQNEAQ (reference sequence). The CDR3 loop spans 11 amino acids. The CDR3 reads CASSSHLEQFF. DNA for the CDR3: TGTGCCAGCAGTTCCCATCTTGAGCAGTTCTTC.

This clonotype came up many times. The junction and the germline gene differ at one end; a read error may be behind it. The chain joins TRBV5-1 to TRBJ2-2, with TRBD1 matching over 10 bases. The CDR3 is made up of 15 amino acids. The V gene's germline CDR1 is SGHRS and CDR2 YFSETQ. The CDR3 sequence: CASSSGQGGTGELFF. The CDR3 region has the DNA TGTGCCAGCAGTTCAGGACAGGGGGGAACCGGGGAGCTGTTTTTT.

Details on this clonotype: This could be a read error, since a much larger clone is one nucleotide away. This sequence joins TRBV6-1 and TRBJ2-1, with 11 bases that match TRBD1. The germline V gene has CDR1 MNHNS and CDR2 SASEGT. The CDR3 totals 15 residues. Unmatched junction bases numbered 6, after V lost 7 bases and J lost 4 bases. CDR3: CASILDRGPYNEQFF. As DNA, the CDR3 is TGTGCCAGCATTCTGGACAGGGGGCCGTACAATGAGCAGTTCTTC.

This chain's CDR3 is CASPLGPVENAEQYF. CDR3 nucleotides: TGTGCCAGCCCCCTAGGGCCCGTCGAGAACGCCGAGCAGTACTTC. The chain uses TRBV4-2 and TRBJ2-7, with D unresolved. The CDR3 has 15 amino acids. Germline CDR1 is LGHNA and CDR2 is YNFKEQ. Deletions cut 8 bases from V and 6 bases from J, with 23 bases between.

The V and J genes are TRBV7-2 and TRBJ1-5; perhaps TRBD1 as D (6 bases). Germline CDR1 SGHTA, CDR2 FQGNSA. CDR3 size: 15 residues. V was cut by 5 bases and J by 0 bases, with 11 bases left in between. In DNA form, the CDR3 reads TGTGCCAGCAGCCCAGGGGTGGGTAGCAATCAGCCCCAGCATTTT. It is translated as CASSPGVGSNQPQHF.

This rearrangement joins TRBV9 to TRBJ2-3; no firm D call. V shed 2 bases and J shed 0 bases, with 7 bases lying between them. Germline values: CDR1 SGDLS, CDR2 YYNGEE. The CDR3 loop spans 14 amino acids. The CDR3: CASSVTLSTDTQYF. In nucleotides, the CDR3 is TGTGCCAGCAGCGTTACGCTAAGCACAGATACGCAGTATTTT. Using reference TRBV9 and TRBJ2-3 for the parts outside the CDR3, the full variable domain is DSGVTQTPKHLITATGQRVTLRCSPRSGDLSVYWYQQSLDQGLQFLIQYYNGEERAKGNILERFSAQQFPDLHSELNLSSLELGDSALYFCASSVTLSTDTQYFGPGTRLTVL.

Only a few counts were recorded for this clonotype. This chain connects TRBV4-2 to TRBJ2-2; maybe TRBD1 (6 bases). The CDR3 is made up of 15 amino acids. V gave up 1 base and J gave up 7 bases, with 13 bases separating them. Germline CDR1 and CDR2: LGHNA and YNFKEQ. The CDR3 region has the DNA TGTGCCAGCAGCCAAGTGGCAGGGGAGAACGGGGAGCTGTTTTTT. Translating gives CASSQVAGENGELFF.

This clonotype was recorded only once. The V call is TRBV20-1, the J call TRBJ1-2; D is perhaps TRBD1 (6 bases). Germline values: CDR1 DFQATT, CDR2 SNEGSKA (reference sequence). The CDR3 is 16 residues long. The V end lost 0 bases, the J end lost 0 bases, and 14 bases lay between the germline ends. In nucleotides, the CDR3 is TGCAGTGCTAGAGATGATTCAGGGGCGGCTAACTATGGCTACACCTTC. It is translated as CSARDDSGAANYGYTF.

DNA for the CDR3: TGCGCCAGCAGCCAAGTCGGGGGGTCCGACGAGCAGTACTTC. Encoded protein: CASSQVGGSDEQYF. The chain recombines TRBV4-3 with TRBJ2-7; 7 bases fit TRBD2. Trimming took 1 base from V and 5 from J; bases not matched to a gene: 5. There are 14 residues in the CDR3. CDR1 is LGHNA and CDR2 is YSLEER in the germline V gene.

The chain carries TRBV27 and TRBJ2-1; 13 bases agree with TRBD2. The trim removed 7 bases at V and 6 bases at J, leaving 6 bases unmatched. The CDR3 is 15 residues long. The V gene's germline CDR1 is MNHEY and CDR2 SMNVEV (reference sequence). In nucleotides, the CDR3 is TGTGCCAGCACCTCCGGGACTAGCGGGATCAATGAGCAGTTCTTC. Translating it yields CASTSGTSGINEQFF.

This clonotype was detected only a few times. The chain uses TRBV7-9 and TRBJ1-1; 10 nucleotides match TRBD1. Trimming cost V 5 bases and J 4 bases; bases outside gene matches: 7. Per germline, CDR1 SEHNR and CDR2 FQNEAQ (reference sequence). The CDR3 has 15 amino acids. For the CDR3, the DNA is TGTGCCAGCAGCCAGACAGGGGGCTGGGGCACTGAAGCTTTCTTT. Its translation is CASSQTGGWGTEAFF.

The chain is built from TRBV20-1 and TRBJ2-1; 9 bases match TRBD2. This CDR3 has 18 amino acids. V lost 6 bases to trimming and J lost 0 bases; unmatched junction nucleotides: 15. Germline V lookup: CDR1 DFQATT, CDR2 SNEGSKA (reference sequence). The CDR3 loop is CSAAYLREGLHSYNEQFF. The DNA for the CDR3 is TGCAGTGCCGCCTACTTGCGGGAGGGCCTCCACTCCTACAATGAGCAGTTCTTC.

This clonotype appeared a few times. Here the CDR3 reads CASSSSRTGGRYEQYF. For the CDR3, the DNA is TGTGCCAGCAGCTCAAGCCGCACGGGGGGGCGGTACGAGCAGTACTTC. This rearrangement joins TRBV5-6 to TRBJ2-7; TRBD2 agrees at 8 bases. CDR1 is SGHDT, CDR2 YYEEEE, per germline. The junction had 12 bases not matched to a gene; V was cut back by 3 bases and J by 4 bases. The CDR3 length is 16 residues.

The CDR3 sequence: CASSPLGESYEQYF. DNA of the CDR3: TGTGCCAGCTCACCACTGGGGGAGTCCTACGAGCAGTACTTC. The chain joins TRBV18 to TRBJ2-7; D possibly matches TRBD1 or TRBD2 (5 bases each). This CDR3 region has 14 residues. V shed 1 base and J shed 1 base, with 8 bases lying between them. The germline V gene encodes CDR1 KGHSH and CDR2 LQKENI.

This rearrangement joins TRBV3-1 to TRBJ1-2; TRBD1 is a possible D gene (5 bases). Germline-derived CDR1 and CDR2 are LGHDT and YNNKEL (reference sequence). The CDR3 has 16 residues. The ends were cut back, 7 bases at V and 2 bases at J, with 20 bases in the middle. CDR3 amino acids: CASTPTRGLANYGYTF. In nucleotides, the CDR3 is TGTGCCAGCACCCCCACCCGGGGACTGGCGAACTATGGCTACACCTTC. Filled out from reference TRBV3-1 and TRBJ1-2, the complete variable domain reads DTAVSQTPKYLVTQMGNDKSIKCEQNLGHDTMYWYKQDSKKFLKIMFSYNNKELIINETVPNRFSPKSPDKAHLNLHINSLELGDSAVYFCASTPTRGLANYGYTFGSGTRLTVV.

The V and J genes are TRBV3-1 and TRBJ2-7; D might be TRBD2 (6 bases). V was pared by 5 bases and J by 0 bases, with 14 bases between. The CDR3 extends over 15 amino acids. Germline assignment: CDR1 LGHDT and CDR2 YNNKEL (reference sequence). This CDR3 is CASSALGGGSYEQYF. The CDR3 DNA sequence: TGTGCCAGCAGCGCCTTGGGGGGAGGCTCCTACGAGCAGTACTTC.

The chain carries TRBV9 and TRBJ2-7; TRBD2 matches 11 bases. The germline gives CDR1 SGDLS, CDR2 YYNGEE. The CDR3 is made up of 15 amino acids. V shed 2 bases, J shed 2 bases, and the junction held 3 bases outside the gene matches. DNA for the CDR3: TGTGCCAGCAGCGTTGGGACTAGCGGAACCTACGAGCAGTACTTC. Encoded protein: CASSVGTSGTYEQYF.

This clonotype was seen more than once but under ten times. This rearrangement joins TRBV6-1 to TRBJ2-1, with TRBD2 matching over 8 bases. V was pared by 6 bases and J by 0 bases, with 7 bases of the junction left unmatched. CDR3 length: 16 residues. CDR1 and CDR2 from the germline V gene are MNHNS and SASEGT. The CDR3 coding sequence is TGTGCCAGCAGGGGTTTTAGCGGGAACTCCTACAATGAGCAGTTCTTC. Translating gives CASRGFSGNSYNEQFF.

The rearrangement joins TRBV6-1 to TRBJ1-1, with D uncertain. Trimming left V 7 bases short and J 4 bases short, with 16 bases between. Germline V lookup: CDR1 MNHNS, CDR2 SASEGT. The CDR3 length is 14 residues. The CDR3 region is CASIRGSGGTEAFF. The CDR3 bases are TGTGCCAGCATTCGAGGGTCGGGCGGCACTGAAGCTTTCTTT.

V and J are TRBV15 and TRBJ2-5; weak D call: TRBD1 (5 bases). The CDR3 is made up of 15 amino acids. Germline V gene data show CDR1 as LNHNV and CDR2 as YYDKDF (reference sequence). V lost 0 bases, J lost 5 bases, and 13 bases lay in between. CDR3 amino acids: CATSRENRFGETQYF. As DNA, the CDR3 is TGTGCCACCAGCAGAGAGAACAGGTTTGGGGAGACCCAGTACTTC.